The 14 T cell receptor beta chains presented below share a single source sample, sequenced in a study of graft-versus-host responses after intestinal transplantation. Sequencing was performed with immunoSEQ multiplex PCR; in TCRdb, only in-frame clones are kept and a portion is missing. The data contain about 86,000 clones, 88% of them singletons. These receptors lack a known antigen. The material was unstimulated CD4+ T cells sorted from spleen or lymph node cells, obtained before transplant. Source of these receptors: a human donor who was the organ donor for an intestinal transplant.

This clone was found a few times. The gene calls are TRBV4-1 and TRBJ1-5; D gene unclear. Germline lookup yields CDR1 MGHRA and CDR2 YSYEKL. CDR3 length: 12 residues. Trimming cost V 1 base and J 4 bases, with 2 bases left between them. This CDR3 is CASSQVNQPQHF. Written as DNA, the CDR3 is TGCGCCAGCAGCCAAGTAAATCAGCCCCAGCATTTT.

The rearrangement uses TRBV7-2 and TRBJ2-5; D is uncertain. The length of the CDR3 is 13 residues. The germline V gene has CDR1 SGHTA and CDR2 FQGNSA. Trimming removed 1 base from V and 1 base from J, with 4 bases in between. Here the CDR3 DNA reads TGTGCCAGCAGCTTAGGCAGCCAAGAGACCCAGTACTTC. It translates to CASSLGSQETQYF.

The rearrangement joins TRBV5-1 to TRBJ1-4; 7 bases are a match to TRBD1. Trimming cost V 4 bases and J 6 bases; bases outside gene matches: 3. From germline, CDR1 is SGHRS and CDR2 YFSETQ. CDR3 size: 13 residues. CDR3 protein: CASSPGTDEKLFF. DNA for the CDR3: TGCGCCAGCAGCCCGGGGACAGATGAAAAACTGTTTTTT.

The chain is built from TRBV4-1 and TRBJ2-7; 9 bases align to TRBD2. The CDR3 contains 16 residues. Unmatched junction bases numbered 5, after V lost 1 base and J lost 1 base. Germline CDR1 MGHRA, CDR2 YSYEKL. The CDR3 DNA reads as TGCGCCAGCAGCCAAGGAGGCGGGAGGGGGTCCTACGAGCAGTACTTC. Its translation: CASSQGGGRGSYEQYF.

This clone was found a few times. V gene TRBV5-1 combines with J gene TRBJ1-2; possibly TRBD1 for D (6 bases). Trimming pared 4 bases from V and 5 bases from J, leaving 24 bases between. Germline CDR1 is SGHRS and CDR2 is YFSETQ. The CDR3 length is 17 residues. CDR3 DNA sequence: TGCGCCAGCAGCGAATTCGTCCTCGGGACATCGACGTATGGCTACACCTTC. Translated, it gives CASSEFVLGTSTYGYTF.

V usage is TRBV30 and J usage is TRBJ1-2; no firm D call. V was cut by 4 bases and J by 6 bases, with 18 bases left in between. This CDR3 region has 14 residues. Germline values: CDR1 GTSNPN, CDR2 SVGIG (reference sequence). CDR3 sequence (DNA): TGTGCCTGGATCCGGACTGAATACTTTGATGGCTACACCTTC. Its protein product is CAWIRTEYFDGYTF.

This clone was recorded only once. The rearrangement links TRBV15 to TRBJ1-2; TRBD1 might be the D (5 bases). Germline V CDR1 and CDR2: LNHNV, YYDKDF (reference sequence). The CDR3 contains 14 residues. Trimming took off 1 base at V and 3 bases at J, with 9 bases between the two ends. The DNA for the CDR3 is TGTGCCACCAGCAGAGGGGGGGGAGACTATGGCTACACCTTC. Translating gives CATSRGGGDYGYTF. The full variable domain, completed using reference TRBV15 and TRBJ1-2, is DAMVIQNPRYQVTQFGKPVTLSCSQTLNHNVMYWYQQKSSQAPKLLFHYYDKDFNNEADTPDNFQSRRPNTSFCFLDIRSPGLGDTAMYLCATSRGGGDYGYTFGSGTRLTVV.

Comment on this clone: This CDR3 is also generated by other DNA sequences in the sample. The chain joins TRBV7-6 to TRBJ2-2; no firm D call. This CDR3 is built from 12 residues. Per the germline V gene, CDR1 is SGHVS and CDR2 is FNYEAQ. Trimming shortened V by 1 base and J by 8 bases, and 5 bases separated the two germline ends. The DNA for the CDR3 is TGTGCCAGCAGCTTAGGTAGAGGGGAGCTGTTTTTT. Amino acid sequence: CASSLGRGELFF.

The V gene is TRBV5-1, the J gene TRBJ1-1; D not resolved. Trimming took 0 bases from V and 1 from J, leaving 10 bases between them. Germline CDR1 reads SGHRS; CDR2 reads YFSETQ. The CDR3 sequence is 15 residues long. The CDR3 reads CASSLAGRQNTEAFF. CDR3 bases: TGCGCCAGCAGCTTGGCCGGGAGACAGAACACTGAAGCTTTCTTT.

The chain employs TRBV6-5 and TRBJ1-4, with 7 bases identical to TRBD1. Germline trimming cut 4 bases from V and 6 bases from J; bases unmatched to any gene: 5. CDR3 length: 14 amino acids. CDR1 is MNHEY and CDR2 is SVGAGI in the germline V gene. The CDR3 loop reads CASSSRGTDEKLFF. The CDR3 nucleotides read TGTGCCAGCAGTTCGAGGGGGACAGATGAAAAACTGTTTTTT.

This rearrangement joins TRBV14 to TRBJ1-4, with a weak D call TRBD1 (5 bases). CDR3 length: 17 residues. Trimming removed 4 bases at V and 3 bases at J, with 18 bases between. Germline CDR1 and CDR2: SGHDN and FVKESK. The CDR3: CASSRQRTLAANEKLFF. CDR3 in DNA: TGTGCCAGCAGCCGACAGAGAACTTTAGCGGCTAATGAAAAACTGTTTTTT.

Only a few counts were recorded for this clone. This rearrangement joins TRBV5-6 to TRBJ1-6; D gene unclear. Per germline, CDR1 SGHDT and CDR2 YYEEEE. With 2 bases removed from V and 6 bases from J, the gap between germline ends came to 9 bases. The CDR3 is 14 residues long. The CDR3 here is CASSLGSSNSPLHF. In nucleotides, the CDR3 is TGTGCCAGCAGCTTAGGGAGTAGTAATTCACCCCTCCACTTT.

This sequence joins TRBV11-2 and TRBJ2-7, with TRBD2 identical over 9 bases. Per the germline V gene, CDR1 is SGHAT and CDR2 is FQNNGV. J lost 2 bases, V lost 0 bases, and 2 bases had no gene match. The CDR3 covers 15 residues. The CDR3 spells CASSLERGGPYEQYF. DNA for the CDR3: TGTGCCAGCAGCTTAGAGCGGGGGGGCCCCTACGAGCAGTACTTC. Using reference TRBV11-2 and TRBJ2-7 for the parts outside the CDR3, the full variable domain is EAGVAQSPRYKIIEKRQSVAFWCNPISGHATLYWYQQILGQGPKLLIQFQNNGVVDDSQLPKDRFSAERLKGVDSTLKIQPAKLEDSAVYLCASSLERGGPYEQYFGPGTRLTVT.

There are a few counts of this clone. The chain is built from TRBV2 and TRBJ1-3; TRBD1 matches at 9 bases. V shed 6 bases and J 6 bases; nucleotides not matched to a gene: 6. The length of the CDR3 is 14 residues. The germline CDR1 and CDR2 sequences are SNHLY and FYNNEI. In DNA, the CDR3 is TGTGCCAGCAGCGGGGACAGGGTAGAAAACACCATATATTTT. Translating gives CASSGDRVENTIYF.